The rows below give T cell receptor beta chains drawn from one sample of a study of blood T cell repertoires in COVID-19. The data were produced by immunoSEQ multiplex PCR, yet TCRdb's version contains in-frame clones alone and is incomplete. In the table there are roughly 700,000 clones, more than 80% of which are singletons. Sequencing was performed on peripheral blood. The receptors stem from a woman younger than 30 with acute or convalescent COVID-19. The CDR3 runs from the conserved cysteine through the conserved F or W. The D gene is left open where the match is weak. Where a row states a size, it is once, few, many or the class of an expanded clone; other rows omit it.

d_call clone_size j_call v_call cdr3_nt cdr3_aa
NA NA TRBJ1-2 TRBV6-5 TGTGCCAGTCGACAGGCAGGGACTAACTATGGCTACACCTTC CASRQAGTNYGYTF
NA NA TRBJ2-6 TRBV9 TGTGCCAGCAGCGTAGGAGTTTGGGGCCGAGGAATGTGGGCCTCTGGGGCCAACGTCCTGACTTTC CASSVGVWGRGMWASGANVLTF
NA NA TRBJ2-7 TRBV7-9 TGTGCCAGCAGTTATCCCGGAGAGGTAACCTACGAGCAGTACTTC CASSYPGEVTYEQYF
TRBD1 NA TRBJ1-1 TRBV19 TGTGCCAGTAGTATCTGGACAGGGGATGTAGGGACTGAAGCTTTCTTT CASSIWTGDVGTEAFF
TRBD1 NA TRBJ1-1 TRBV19 TGTGCCAGTAGTACTCTCGCCGGGACAGGGAATGAAGCTTTCTTT CASSTLAGTGNEAFF
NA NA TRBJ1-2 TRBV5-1 TGCGCCAGCTCGATGGGAGATTCTAACTATGGCTACACCTTC CASSMGDSNYGYTF
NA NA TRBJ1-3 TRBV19 TGTGCCTCCCATGAAATCTCCCCAGCAGGGTTGACTGGAAACACCATATATTTT CASHEISPAGLTGNTIYF
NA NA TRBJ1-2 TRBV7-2 TGTGCCAGCAGCTTAGAGCGGGCAGGCTTTAACTATGGCTACACCTTC CASSLERAGFNYGYTF
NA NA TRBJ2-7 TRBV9 TGTGCCAGCAGCGTAGCCCCAGGGTACGAGCAGTACTTC CASSVAPGYEQYF
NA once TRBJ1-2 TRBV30 TGTGCCTGGAGTGAGAGTATCGATGGCTACACCTTC CAWSESIDGYTF
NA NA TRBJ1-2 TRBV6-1 TGTGCCAGCAGTGAAGCGCTTTCGGGTGGCTACACCTTC CASSEALSGGYTF
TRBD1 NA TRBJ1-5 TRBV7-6 TGTGCCAGCAGCTCGGGACAGGGGATTAATCAGCCCCAGCATTTT CASSSGQGINQPQHF
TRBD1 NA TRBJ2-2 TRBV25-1 TGTGCCAGCAGTGAGCCCGAGACAGGGTTTGTCGGGGAGCTGTTTTTT CASSEPETGFVGELFF
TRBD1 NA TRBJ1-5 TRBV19 TGTGCCAGTGGTCCGGGACAGGTAGTATATAGCAATCAGCCCCAGCATTTT CASGPGQVVYSNQPQHF
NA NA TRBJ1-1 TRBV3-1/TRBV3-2 TGTGCCAGCAGCCTTAGAGAGGAACACACTGAAGCTTTCTTT CASSLREEHTEAFF
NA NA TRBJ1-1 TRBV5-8 TGTGCCAGCAGCTCAACATGGTGGACACCGGACACTGAAGCTTTCTTT CASSSTWWTPDTEAFF
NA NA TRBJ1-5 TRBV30 TGTGCCTGGGGTCAGGGAAGCAATCAGCCCCAGCATTTT CAWGQGSNQPQHF
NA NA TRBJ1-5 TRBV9 TGTGCCAGCAGCGAGGGGGGGGCAGGTTATCAGCCCCAGCATTTT CASSEGGAGYQPQHF
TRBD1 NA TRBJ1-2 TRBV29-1 TGCAGCGTGAAGGGACAGTCCTTCTATGGCTACACCTTC CSVKGQSFYGYTF
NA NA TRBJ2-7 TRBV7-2 TGTGCCAGCAGCCGCGACCGGGATCCGTCCTACGAGCAGTACTTC CASSRDRDPSYEQYF
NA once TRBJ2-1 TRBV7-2 TGTGCCAGCAAGGCCAGCGGCTCCAAGGATGAGCAGTTCTTC CASKASGSKDEQFF
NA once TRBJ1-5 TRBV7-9 TGTGCCAGCAGCTTGAGCGTGGGTCAGCCCCAGCATTTT CASSLSVGQPQHF
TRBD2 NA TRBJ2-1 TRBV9 TGTGCCAGCAGCGTAGTTTCGGGCGGGGGGGCGGCTCACAATGAGCAGTTCTTC CASSVVSGGGAAHNEQFF
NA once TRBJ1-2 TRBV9 TGTGCCAGCAGCGGACTTACAGGGCTGAGTTATGGCTACACCTTC CASSGLTGLSYGYTF
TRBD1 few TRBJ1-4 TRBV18 TGTGCCAGCTCCTTTCCTACCGGTGGACAGGATGCTAATGAAAAACTGTTTTTT CASSFPTGGQDANEKLFF
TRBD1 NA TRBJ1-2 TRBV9 TGTGCCAGCAGCGGGCCCGACAGGGTGATTGACTATGGCTACACCTTC CASSGPDRVIDYGYTF
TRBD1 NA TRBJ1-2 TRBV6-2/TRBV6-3 TGTGCCAGCAGTCTCGGGACAGGGGGGTTCTATGGCTACACCTTC CASSLGTGGFYGYTF
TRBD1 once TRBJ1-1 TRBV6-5 TGTGCCAGCAGTCGGACAGGAACCACTGAAGCTTTCTTT CASSRTGTTEAFF
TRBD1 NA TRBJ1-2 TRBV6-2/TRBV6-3 TGTGCCAGCAGTTACCCTCGGACAGGGGGCTCAAACTATGGCTACACCTTC CASSYPRTGGSNYGYTF
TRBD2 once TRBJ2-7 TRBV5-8 TGTGCCAGCAGCTTGGTGGCGGGGGTTTACGAGCAGTACTTC CASSLVAGVYEQYF
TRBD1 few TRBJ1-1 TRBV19 TGTGCCAGTAGTATCCGGGGACAGGGTTTTGAAGCTTTCTTT CASSIRGQGFEAFF
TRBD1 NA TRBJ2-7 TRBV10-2 TGCGCCAGCACAGGGGGTATGTCCTACGAGCAGTACTTC CASTGGMSYEQYF
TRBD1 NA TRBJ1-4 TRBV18 TGTGCCAGCTCACCCGGCCCTCCGACAGGGTCCGAAAAACTGTTTTTT CASSPGPPTGSEKLFF
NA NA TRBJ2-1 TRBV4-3 TGCGCCAGCAGCCAAGATGGGGGACTCATTGATTACAATGAGCAGTTCTTC CASSQDGGLIDYNEQFF
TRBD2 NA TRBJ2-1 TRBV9 TGTGCCAGCAGCGCCCTCAGCGGCGGGGGGGCGGATGAGCAGTTCTTC CASSALSGGGADEQFF
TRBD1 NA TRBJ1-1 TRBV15 TGTGCCACCAGCAGAGAGTCTTGGGACAGGGGAACAGCTTTCTTT CATSRESWDRGTAFF
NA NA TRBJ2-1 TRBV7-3 TGTGCCAGCAGCGTAGACAGGACGACCTACAATGAGCAGTTCTTC CASSVDRTTYNEQFF
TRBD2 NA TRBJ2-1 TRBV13 TGTGCCAGCAGCTTAGGTAGCGGGAGCTACAATGAGCAGTTCTTC CASSLGSGSYNEQFF
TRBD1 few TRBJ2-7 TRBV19 TGTGCCAGTAGTAAGGTTCAGGGGGACAGCTCGCGAGGGGAGCAGTACTTC CASSKVQGDSSRGEQYF
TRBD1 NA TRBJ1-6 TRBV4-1 TGCGCCAGCAGCCAGGGGCCGGGACAGGGGGCATATTCACCCCTCCACTTT CASSQGPGQGAYSPLHF
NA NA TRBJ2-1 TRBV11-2 TGTGCCAGCAGCTCCTACCGGGGGGCAGGTGAGCAGTTCTTC CASSSYRGAGEQFF